This paragraph reports one TCR beta chain. The data were taken from a study of T cell changes during pregnancy in multiple sclerosis. Trimming took off 3 bases at V and 0 bases at J, with 15 bases between the two ends. The germline V gene has CDR1 MDHEN and CDR2 SYDVKM. This CDR3 region has 17 residues. Measured with immunoSEQ multiplex PCR; TCRdb has only the in-frame clones, and not every one. The data hold about 47,000 clones, with around 93% observed a single time. The receptor's source is a female donor with multiple sclerosis, enrolled in a pregnancy study. The gene calls are TRBV28 and TRBJ2-1; D ambiguous. The sample was peripheral blood, taken in the second trimester of pregnancy. CDR3 loop: CASSFPIGESSYNEQFF. The DNA for the CDR3 is TGTGCCAGCAGTTTCCCTATCGGTGAGAGCTCCTACAATGAGCAGTTCTTC. The full variable domain, with the rest looked up from reference TRBV28 and TRBJ2-1, is DVKVTQSSRYLVKRTGEKVFLECVQDMDHENMFWYRQDPGLGLRLIYFSYDVKMKEKGDIPEGYSVSREKKERFSLILESASTNQTSMYLCASSFPIGESSYNEQFFGPGTRLTVL.